The 11 T cell receptor beta chains below were found in one sample sequenced in a study of T cell responses to AZD1222 COVID-19 vaccine. Produced via immunoSEQ multiplex PCR; TCRdb's table is partial and in-frame only. The sample lists about 150,000 clones; about 93% were seen once. Specimen: peripheral blood, collected 28 days after the second AZD1222 dose. All receptors derive from an adult who received the AZD1222 COVID-19 vaccine.

The rearrangement links TRBV5-5 to TRBJ2-2; a possible D gene is TRBD1 (5 bases). The CDR3 covers 16 residues. Germline CDR1 reads SGHKS; CDR2 reads YYEKEE (reference sequence). V lost 4 bases and J lost 4, with 17 bases in between. CDR3 nucleotide sequence: TGTGCCAGCAGCCCTCGGCAGGGATCGGCCACCGGGGAGCTGTTTTTT. Translating gives CASSPRQGSATGELFF. Full variable domain (missing parts from reference TRBV5-5 and TRBJ2-2): DAGVTQSPTHLIKTRGQQVTLRCSPISGHKSVSWYQQVLGQGPQFIFQYYEKEERGRGNFPDRFSARQFPNYSSELNVNALLLGDSALYLCASSPRQGSATGELFFGEGSRLTVL.

This clone was picked up a small number of times. V is TRBV13 and J is TRBJ2-5; the D gene is possibly TRBD1 (5 bases). The CDR3 is 14 residues long. V was clipped by 4 bases and J by 2 bases, with 11 bases between them. CDR1 PRHDT and CDR2 FYEKMQ come from the germline V gene (reference sequence). CDR3 nucleotide sequence: TGTGCCAGCAGCTCGAGGACAAGGCAAGAGACCCAGTACTTC. Its protein is CASSSRTRQETQYF.

This chain uses TRBV9 with TRBJ1-1, with 9 bases aligning to TRBD1. Germline V gene lookup returns CDR1 SGDLS and CDR2 YYNGEE. The CDR3 totals 17 residues. V was pared by 0 bases and J by 3 bases, with 9 bases of the junction left unmatched. CDR3 sequence (DNA): TGTGCCAGCAGCGTAGCGTGGGACAGGGTTTCGGACACTGAAGCTTTCTTT. It yields the protein CASSVAWDRVSDTEAFF.

V and J are TRBV9 and TRBJ1-2; 7 bases fit TRBD1. V gave up 3 bases and J gave up 3 bases; unmatched junction bases: 5. Germline CDR1 is SGDLS and CDR2 is YYNGEE. This CDR3 region has 14 residues. The CDR3 DNA is TGTGCCAGCAGCGGCACAGGGGATTACTATGGCTACACCTTC. Its translation: CASSGTGDYYGYTF.

The chain's CDR3 is CASAGMRGNQPQHF. CDR3 coding DNA: TGTGCCAGCGCCGGGATGCGGGGCAATCAGCCCCAGCATTTT. The rearrangement joins TRBV7-2 to TRBJ1-5; the D is unclear. Per the germline V gene, CDR1 is SGHTA and CDR2 is FQGNSA. The CDR3 sequence is 14 residues long. V shed 8 bases and J shed 2 bases, with 13 bases lying between them.

This sequence joins TRBV7-2 and TRBJ2-7; 9 bases line up with TRBD2. The CDR3 runs to 16 residues. Germline values: CDR1 SGHTA, CDR2 FQGNSA. V lost 5 bases and J lost 6; bases outside the gene matches: 14. The DNA of the CDR3 is TGTGCCAGCAGCCTTTTCCCCGGGACTAGCAGAGGCGAGCAGTACTTC. Protein: CASSLFPGTSRGEQYF.

The genes are TRBV7-3 and TRBJ2-7, with no clear D. CDR1 SGHTA and CDR2 FQGTGA come from the germline V gene. Between the trimmed V and J ends, which lost 0 bases and 6 bases, there was a span of 9 bases. The CDR3 sequence is 13 residues long. As DNA, the CDR3 is TGTGCCAGCAGCTTAACAGGTTTGGGCGAGCAGTACTTC. Translating it yields CASSLTGLGEQYF. Full variable domain (outside the CDR3, taken from reference TRBV7-3 and TRBJ2-7): GAGVSQTPSNKVTEKGKYVELRCDPISGHTALYWYRQSLGQGPEFLIYFQGTGAADDSGLPNDRFFAVRPEGSVSTLKIQRTERGDSAVYLCASSLTGLGEQYFGPGTRLTVT.

This chain's CDR3 is CASPPGPQGEAGGDTQYF. The CDR3 DNA reads as TGTGCCAGTCCCCCCGGGCCTCAAGGCGAGGCCGGAGGAGATACCCAGTACTTC. The chain joins TRBV14 to TRBJ2-5, with D perhaps matching TRBD2 (5 bases). CDR3 length: 18 residues. Trimming removed 9 bases from V and 8 bases from J, with 34 bases in between. The germline CDR1 and CDR2 sequences are SGHDN and FVKESK.

The chain carries TRBV24-1 and TRBJ2-1; maybe TRBD1 (6 bases). The CDR3 consists of 15 residues. Germline CDR1 reads KGHDR; CDR2 reads SFDVKD. V lost 4 bases and J 5 bases, leaving 14 bases between the germline ends. In nucleotides, the CDR3 is TGTGCCACCAGTGAGACGAGGACAGATAACAATGAGCAGTTCTTC. As protein: CATSETRTDNNEQFF.

V usage is TRBV7-2 and J usage is TRBJ2-3, with TRBD2 identical over 8 bases. V shed 6 bases and J 1 base; nucleotides not matched to a gene: 3. CDR3 length: 14 residues. The germline gives CDR1 SGHTA, CDR2 FQGNSA. For the CDR3, the DNA is TGTGCCAGCAGACAGCGGGGGCGCACAGATACGCAGTATTTT. Amino acid sequence: CASRQRGRTDTQYF.

This clone has just one count. The V gene is TRBV3-1 (or the pseudogene TRBV3-2), the J gene TRBJ2-1; 12 nucleotides agree with TRBD2. Germline-derived CDR1 and CDR2 are LGHDT and YNNKEL (reference sequence). J lost 5 bases, V lost 3 bases, and 2 bases had no gene match. The CDR3 totals 15 residues. CDR3 in amino acids: CASSQGLAGHNEQFF. CDR3 sequence (DNA): TGTGCCAGCAGCCAGGGACTAGCGGGTCACAATGAGCAGTTCTTC.